The sequence of this T cell receptor beta chain was determined in a study of OX40 agonist ivuxolimab in advanced cancers. Study-wide context: Patients got intravenous ivuxolimab at 0.01 to 10 mg/kg every 2 weeks.

CDR1 and CDR2 from the germline V gene are SGHVS and FQNEAQ. V lost 3 bases and J lost 7; bases outside the gene matches: 7. The length of the CDR3 is 14 residues. In the case of this clone: What it binds is not known.

Broader study findings: Also showing low normalized T-cell clonal expansion were some of the nonresponders.

Profiled with immunoSEQ multiplex PCR; TCRdb holds only in-frame clones, not every one. The table lists some 51,000 clones, over 75% of them singletons, with under 2.5% in the top ten. Prior autoimmune disease or systemic immunosuppression barred patients. The chain employs TRBV7-8 and TRBJ2-7; 9 bases are a match to TRBD2. The sequence was obtained from an adult with an advanced solid tumor such as melanoma, head and neck, liver or kidney cancer. The sample in question was CD4+ or CD8+ T cells sorted from blood, obtained in a trial of the OX40 agonist ivuxolimab. CDR3 nucleotide sequence: TGTGCCAGCAGCTTGGTTAGCGGGAGAGGGGAGCAGTACTTC. Translating gives CASSLVSGRGEQYF.